This T cell receptor (beta chain) was sequenced in a study of PD-1 blockade in classical Hodgkin lymphoma. Study-level information: Nivolumab dosing for patients was 3 mg/kg, administered intravenously every 2 weeks.

General observations from the study: Relative to healthy donors, newly diagnosed patients reportedly had lower baseline TCR diversity, which was reported as lower still in relapsed/refractory patients. Repertoire differences lack defined causes, possibly disease activity or prior therapy.

All patients experienced relapse after autologous stem cell transplantation, and brentuximab vedotin exposure was variable. Patients showed best responses of complete response, partial response or progressive disease. The CDR3 runs to 15 residues. Germline V gives CDR1 SGHRS, CDR2 YFSETQ. With 3 bases clipped from V and 1 base from J, the junction kept 5 bases outside the gene matches. Profiled with immunoSEQ multiplex PCR; TCRdb holds only in-frame clones, not every one. The sample carries tens of thousands of clones, roughly 82% recorded once. The table lists this clone with a few counts. Its cognate antigen is unknown.

The chain uses TRBV5-1 and TRBJ2-3; 7 nucleotides agree with TRBD1. The material was peripheral blood mononuclear cells (PBMCs), obtained at baseline. This receptor was obtained from a human donor with classical Hodgkin lymphoma. DNA of the CDR3: TGCGCCAGCAGCTCAGGGGGTATGGGCACAGATACGCAGTATTTT. The encoded protein is CASSSGGMGTDTQYF.